One and the same sample provided the 13 T cell receptor beta chains below, sequenced in a study of control samples from healthy donors and cancer patients. This table comes from immunoSEQ multiplex PCR, and its TCRdb copy is limited to in-frame clones, with some not included. The repertoire includes 90,000 to 150,000 clones, about 89% of them detected once, and 6% to 8.5% sits in the top ten. The specimen was blood. The receptors were gathered from a woman between 18 and 30 years old in good health.

About this clone: This sample includes further DNA sequences coding for the same CDR3. This rearrangement joins TRBV11-2 to TRBJ1-1; D may be TRBD1 (6 bases). The germline V gene encodes CDR1 SGHAT and CDR2 FQNNGV. V was shortened by 1 base and J by 14 bases, with 29 bases between the two germline ends. The CDR3 loop spans 17 amino acids. Here the CDR3 DNA reads TGTGCCAGCAGCTTAGCTGGAAGGACAGACAGCTTAGGAGGGGCCTTCTTT. It translates to CASSLAGRTDSLGGAFF. Based on the CDR3 plus reference TRBV11-2 and TRBJ1-1, the full variable domain is EAGVAQSPRYKIIEKRQSVAFWCNPISGHATLYWYQQILGQGPKLLIQFQNNGVVDDSQLPKDRFSAERLKGVDSTLKIQPAKLEDSAVYLCASSLAGRTDSLGGAFFGQGTRLTVV.

J is TRBJ2-3 and V is TRBV24-1; D not resolved. The CDR3 extends over 15 amino acids. The V gene lost 6 bases and the J gene lost 0 bases, with 12 bases spanning the gap. Germline V gene lookup returns CDR1 KGHDR and CDR2 SFDVKD. CDR3 bases: TGTGCCACCAGTCCCAGTGAGTGGAGCACAGATACGCAGTATTTT. Its protein product is CATSPSEWSTDTQYF.

The chain couples TRBV6-6 to TRBJ2-1; 11 positions match TRBD2. J gave up 6 bases and V 5 bases, and 3 bases lay outside the gene matches. Germline V CDR1 and CDR2: MNHNY, SVGAGI (reference sequence). The CDR3 runs to 14 residues. The CDR3 bases are TGTGCCAGCAGTACGACTAGCGGGACCAATGAGCAGTTCTTC. The encoded protein is CASSTTSGTNEQFF.

The chain links TRBV5-4 to TRBJ2-3, with 8 bases that match TRBD2. CDR3 length: 16 residues. The V gene end was trimmed by 3 bases and the J gene end by 2 bases; junction bases not matched to a gene: 8. The germline V gene encodes CDR1 SGHNT and CDR2 YYREEE (reference sequence). Written as DNA, the CDR3 is TGTGCCAGCAGCTACCTCCGGGGGGGGACCACAGATACGCAGTATTTT. Translated: CASSYLRGGTTDTQYF.

J is TRBJ1-1 and V is TRBV5-1; a weak D match, TRBD1 (5 bases). Per germline, CDR1 SGHRS and CDR2 YFSETQ. The CDR3 sequence is 12 residues long. Trimming pared 0 bases from V and 8 bases from J, leaving 8 bases between. This CDR3 is CASSLGWGEAFF. In nucleotides, the CDR3 is TGCGCCAGCAGCTTGGGATGGGGGGAAGCTTTCTTT.

The CDR3 sequence is CASSGAKTGQGAVGAFF. The CDR3 bases are TGTGCCAGCAGTGGCGCAAAAACTGGACAGGGGGCAGTGGGAGCTTTCTTT. The V call is TRBV28, the J call TRBJ1-1; 11 nucleotides align to TRBD1. The germline CDR1 and CDR2 sequences are MDHEN and SYDVKM. CDR3 length: 17 amino acids. Trimming at V came to 5 bases and at J to 10 bases, leaving 18 bases not matched to a gene.

The CDR3 DNA sequence: TGTGCCAGCTCACTACAGGGAACATATGGAGGCGGCTACACCTTC. This translates into CASSLQGTYGGGYTF. The chain recombines TRBV18 with TRBJ1-2; maybe TRBD1 (6 bases). V dropped 4 bases and J dropped 8 bases, with 20 bases sitting between them. The CDR3 sequence is 15 residues long. CDR1 and CDR2 (germline): KGHSH, LQKENI.

This chain uses TRBV28 with TRBJ1-2, with 7 bases aligning to TRBD1. Germline trimming cut 6 bases from V and 6 bases from J; bases unmatched to any gene: 13. This CDR3 spans 15 amino acids. Germline CDR1 and CDR2: MDHEN and SYDVKM. This chain's CDR3 is CASSTQGPPGNGYTF. DNA for the CDR3: TGTGCCAGCAGCACACAGGGGCCTCCCGGCAATGGCTACACCTTC.

This chain links TRBV6-5 with TRBJ2-3, with D possibly matching TRBD2 (6 bases). V lost 7 bases and J 2 bases, leaving 10 bases between the germline ends. The germline V gene encodes CDR1 MNHEY and CDR2 SVGAGI. The CDR3 is 13 amino acids. This CDR3 reads CASTAGFTDTQYF. The CDR3 region has the DNA TGTGCCAGCACCGCGGGGTTCACAGATACGCAGTATTTT.

The gene calls are TRBV18 and TRBJ1-4; 8 bases align to TRBD1. CDR1 is KGHSH, CDR2 LQKENI, per germline. V lost 4 bases and J lost 4; bases outside the gene matches: 5. CDR3 size: 15 residues. The CDR3 spells CASSLGTGRNEKLFF. The CDR3 nucleotides are TGTGCCAGCTCACTTGGGACAGGTCGTAATGAAAAACTGTTTTTT.

The sample holds a few counts of this clone. The gene calls are TRBV24-1 and TRBJ2-3, with D perhaps TRBD1 or TRBD2 (6 bases each). The germline V gene encodes CDR1 KGHDR and CDR2 SFDVKD. The length of the CDR3 is 18 residues. V was clipped by 9 bases and J by 0 bases, with 24 bases between them. The CDR3 coding sequence is TGTGCCACCTCCGGGGGCCACGGTGGAGATATAAGCACAGATACGCAGTATTTT. Translated: CATSGGHGGDISTDTQYF.

The chain carries TRBV27 and TRBJ2-7; 10 bases fit TRBD1. V gave up 5 bases and J gave up 0 bases; unmatched junction bases: 4. The CDR3 loop spans 15 amino acids. Per the germline V gene, CDR1 is MNHEY and CDR2 is SMNVEV (reference sequence). The CDR3 sequence: CASSDGTGASYEQYF. As DNA, the CDR3 is TGTGCCAGCAGTGACGGGACAGGGGCCTCCTACGAGCAGTACTTC.

This chain joins TRBV19 and TRBJ2-1, with D unclear. This CDR3 contains 14 residues. Germline values: CDR1 LNHDA, CDR2 SQIVND (reference sequence). V shed 8 bases and J shed 4 bases, with 15 bases lying between them. The CDR3, as DNA: TGTGCCAGTCGTAGACGCGAGAATTACAATGAGCAGTTCTTC. It yields the protein CASRRRENYNEQFF.